Below, one T cell receptor (beta chain) is given with its context. What it binds is not known. TCRdb ran MiXCR on the 5' RACE reads and lists one entry per CDR3 protein. The sample yields some 130,000 distinct CDR3 sequences, around 15% seen once. The sample comes from a study of CD8 T cells in ankylosing spondylitis. Points from the study as a whole: Seemingly characteristic of ankylosing spondylitis blood was a TCR beta motif consisting of roughly 8 highly homologous variants. A number of the motif variants had already been described in reactive arthritis synovial fluid and blood.

This CDR3 region has 16 residues. Germline assignment: CDR1 SNHLY and CDR2 FYNNEI. Trimming shortened V by 3 bases and J by 1 base, and 14 bases separated the two germline ends. The source is a female donor with ankylosing spondylitis or in good health (not recorded which). The sample consisted of blood, either unsorted or a sorted T cell fraction (not recorded which). The chain has TRBV2 and TRBJ2-3, with D possibly being TRBD2 (5 bases). In nucleotides, the CDR3 is TGTGCCAGCAGTGATATCCAGCGGAGCCGCACAGATACGCAGTATTTT. This translates into CASSDIQRSRTDTQYF.